The TCR beta chain described here comes from a study of T cell clonotyping in hematopoietic cell transplantation. Recipient blood drawn about 28 days pretransplant and days 30, 100, 180 after. General study points: At the given depth, recipient repertoires were over 95% de novo clonotypes. Pathologically expanded recipient clonotypes increased progressively from day 30 to day 180 as diversity fell.

Data came from immunoSEQ multiplex PCR; TCRdb stores just in-frame clones and leaves some out. The sample lists approximately 7,000 clones; around 91% were seen once. The length of the CDR3 is 16 residues. The V end lost 5 bases, the J end lost 0 bases, and 17 bases lay between the germline ends. CDR1 SGHTA and CDR2 FQGNSA come from the germline V gene. Concerning this clone: No antigen is known for it.

The V call is TRBV7-2, the J call TRBJ2-7, with a weak D call TRBD1 (5 bases). The specimen was PBMCs, collected 30 days after allogeneic stem cell transplant. The clonotype was recovered from a female patient aged 45 to 65 who had an allogeneic stem cell transplant from an unrelated donor, so the T cells may come from the graft donor. Some clones in this sample may be carry-over from other donors' samples. The CDR3 sequence: CASSQMIGVPSYEQYF. The CDR3 DNA follows: TGTGCCAGCAGCCAGATGATAGGGGTACCCTCCTACGAGCAGTACTTC.